This TCR beta chain was sequenced for a study of tumor-infiltrating lymphocytes in primary liver carcinoma. Study-level information: Samples yielded about 3.5 to 7.5 million productive TCRbeta reads, similar across tissue types.

Findings and caveats of the study: Compared with tumor region pairs, tumor-adjacent and tumor-blood pairs overlapped less.

Total RNA (around 510 ng) served as template for TCR beta cDNA synthesis primed by a constant-region primer. Slightly modified ARM-PCR, run as three nested multiplex PCR rounds, produced the TCR beta libraries. Each CDR3 protein is one row after TCRdb ran MiXCR on the multiplex PCR reads. Counted here are 40,000 or so distinct CDR3 sequences, more than 70% occurring once; the ten biggest clones make up around 40%. In regard to this clonotype: Its antigen is as yet unknown. Germline and junction disagree at one end, which may indicate a read error.

Investigators took RNA and DNA out together from about 19-30 mg of unsorted bulk tissue. The sample consisted of tumor-adjacent normal liver tissue. The origin of this receptor is a man between 35 and 55 years old with primary liver carcinoma and hepatitis B virus infection.

Here the CDR3 reads CASSSSGEMNAGELSF. CDR3 DNA: TGTGCCAGCAGTTCTTCAGGAGAGATGAACGCCGGGGAGCTGTCTTTT. The chain couples TRBV6-2 or TRBV6-3 to TRBJ2-2, with a possible D match to TRBD2 (5 bases). CDR1 is MNHEY and CDR2 is SVGEGT in the germline V gene. The CDR3 totals 16 residues.